The 23 T cell receptor beta chains below come from one sample, sequenced in a study of regulatory T cells in long-lasting Graves disease. Time point indicated: newly diagnosed GD, antithyroid drugs for less than 3 months. Extracted PBMC RNA gave rise to the TCR library. Assembly of TCR beta libraries relied on iRepertoire HTBI primers together with Arm-PCR of CDR3 regions. One entry per CDR3 protein results from TCRdb running MiXCR on the multiplex PCR reads. The sample lists 500,000 or so distinct CDR3 sequences, approximately 15% occurring once. These same data were also listed under a study on T cells in Graves' hyperthyroidism and ophthalmopathy.

The sample in question was peripheral blood mononuclear cells (PBMCs), obtained at new diagnosis, from a patient treated with antithyroid drugs. Every receptor here comes from a woman between 45 and 65 years old with Graves disease.

This clonotype was counted between two and nine times. The V call is TRBV2, the J call TRBJ2-1, with D tentatively TRBD2 (6 bases). V shed 6 bases and J shed 3 bases, with 18 bases lying between them. The length of the CDR3 is 16 residues. Germline assignment: CDR1 SNHLY and CDR2 FYNNEI. The CDR3 nucleotides are TGTGCCAGCAGAGGGGCAGGACGGGGGAACTACAATGAGCAGTTCTTC. Amino acid sequence: CASRGAGRGNYNEQFF.

This clonotype was picked up many times. J is TRBJ2-1 and V is TRBV9; D may be TRBD2 (6 bases). This CDR3 is 17 amino acids long. Trimming removed 0 bases from V and 0 bases from J, with 13 bases in between. Germline V gene lookup returns CDR1 SGDLS and CDR2 YYNGEE. The CDR3 region has the DNA TGTGCCAGCAGCGTAGGAGGGCGGGACCTCTCCTACAATGAGCAGTTCTTC. Translation gives CASSVGGRDLSYNEQFF. The variable domain in full, with the rest retrieved from reference TRBV9 and TRBJ2-1, is DSGVTQTPKHLITATGQRVTLRCSPRSGDLSVYWYQQSLDQGLQFLIQYYNGEERAKGNILERFSAQQFPDLHSELNLSSLELGDSALYFCASSVGGRDLSYNEQFFGPGTRLTVL.

This clonotype was detected ten times or more. The chain employs TRBV11-3 and TRBJ2-3; 11 bases are shared with TRBD2. J gave up 4 bases and V 6 bases, and 12 bases lay outside the gene matches. CDR1 and CDR2 (germline): SGHNT, YENEEA. This CDR3 region has 17 residues. In nucleotides, the CDR3 is TGTGCCAGCAGTTCCGGGACTAGCGGTTCCTTCCCAGATACGCAGTATTTT. Translating gives CASSSGTSGSFPDTQYF.

This clonotype was seen repeatedly, ten times or more. The genes are TRBV2 and TRBJ1-1, with no clear D. V was pared by 4 bases and J by 2 bases, with 14 bases between. Germline CDR1 is SNHLY and CDR2 is FYNNEI. The CDR3 length is 15 residues. CDR3 sequence (DNA): TGTGCCAGCAGTGCGGAGAGTTCCCCAAACACTGAAGCTTTCTTT. Encoded protein: CASSAESSPNTEAFF. The variable domain in full, completed from reference TRBV2 and TRBJ1-1, reads EPEVTQTPSHQVTQMGQEVILRCVPISNHLYFYWYRQILGQKVEFLVSFYNNEISEKSEIFDDQFSVERPDGSNFTLKIRSTKLEDSAMYFCASSAESSPNTEAFFGQGTRLTVV.

This clonotype was observed a handful of times. The gene calls are TRBV4-1 and TRBJ1-2; 7 positions agree with TRBD1. V lost 4 bases, J lost 5 bases, and 10 bases stayed unmatched. The CDR3 extends over 15 amino acids. Germline CDR1 reads MGHRA; CDR2 reads YSYEKL. CDR3 nucleotides: TGCGCCAGCAGCCCCTACGGGACAGCGACATATGGCTACACCTTC. Its protein product is CASSPYGTATYGYTF.

The V gene is TRBV6-2 or TRBV6-3, the J gene TRBJ1-2; D not resolved. CDR3 length: 14 amino acids. Trimming removed 0 bases from V and 2 bases from J, with 7 bases in between. Germline V CDR1 and CDR2: MNHEY, SVGEGT. CDR3 residues: CASSYSSANYGYTF. For the CDR3, the DNA is TGTGCCAGCAGTTACTCGTCAGCAAACTATGGCTACACCTTC.

This clonotype was observed many times. The rearrangement uses TRBV28 and TRBJ1-1, with a tentative D call TRBD1 (6 bases). The CDR3 covers 16 residues. Germline V CDR1 and CDR2: MDHEN, SYDVKM. The V end lost 6 bases, the J end lost 1 base, and 18 bases lay between the germline ends. The CDR3 loop is CASSPSGGPTNTEAFF. The CDR3 nucleotides are TGTGCCAGCAGCCCATCGGGGGGGCCGACGAACACTGAAGCTTTCTTT. Combining the CDR3 with reference TRBV28 and TRBJ1-1 gives the whole variable domain DVKVTQSSRYLVKRTGEKVFLECVQDMDHENMFWYRQDPGLGLRLIYFSYDVKMKEKGDIPEGYSVSREKKERFSLILESASTNQTSMYLCASSPSGGPTNTEAFFGQGTRLTVV.

This clonotype was found many times. The CDR3 region is CASSSTMGRPGSRGDTQYF. CDR3 DNA: TGCGCCAGCAGCAGCACCATGGGACGGCCCGGAAGCAGGGGAGATACGCAGTATTTT. The V gene is TRBV5-1, the J gene TRBJ2-3; D is possibly TRBD1 (6 bases). The CDR3 is made up of 19 amino acids. The ends were cut back, 4 bases at V and 5 bases at J, with 29 bases in the middle. The germline CDR1 and CDR2 sequences are SGHRS and YFSETQ.

This clonotype was detected ten times or more. The gene calls are TRBV12-3 or TRBV12-4 and TRBJ2-7; TRBD1 is a possible D gene (6 bases). This CDR3 spans 16 amino acids. Trimming stripped 2 bases from V and 4 bases from J, with 18 bases between. CDR3 sequence reads: CASSLPGQGPLYEQYF. CDR3 bases: TGTGCCAGCAGTTTACCCGGGCAGGGGCCACTATACGAGCAGTACTTC.

A remark on this clonotype: This may stem from a read error, because a much larger clone lies one nucleotide away. The chain has TRBV5-1 and TRBJ2-7, with unresolved D. The end of the DNA aligns better with TRBJ2-1, so the J call may be wrong. Germline CDR1 SGHRS, CDR2 YFSETQ. The CDR3 is made up of 14 amino acids. The CDR3 DNA reads TGCGCCAGCAGCTTGGGGGATCACGGGTACGAGCAGTTCTTC. The encoded protein is CASSLGDHGYEQFF.

This clonotype has a count of ten or more. The genes are TRBV2 and TRBJ2-3; 9 bases align to TRBD1. CDR1 is SNHLY, CDR2 FYNNEI, per germline. J lost 1 base, V lost 5 bases, and 1 base had no gene match. The CDR3 contains 14 residues. CDR3 residues: CASSTGGRTDTQYF. The CDR3 DNA reads as TGTGCCAGCAGTACAGGGGGCCGCACAGATACGCAGTATTTT. The full variable domain, rest sourced from reference TRBV2 and TRBJ2-3, is EPEVTQTPSHQVTQMGQEVILRCVPISNHLYFYWYRQILGQKVEFLVSFYNNEISEKSEIFDDQFSVERPDGSNFTLKIRSTKLEDSAMYFCASSTGGRTDTQYFGPGTRLTVL.

This clonotype was seen at least ten times. This chain connects TRBV2 to TRBJ1-2, with D uncertain. This CDR3 is built from 14 residues. Trimming cost V 4 bases and J 2 bases, with 11 bases left between them. Germline CDR1 and CDR2: SNHLY and FYNNEI. The CDR3 region is CASSGPDGNYGYTF. CDR3 nucleotides: TGTGCCAGCAGTGGACCGGACGGCAACTATGGCTACACCTTC. The full variable domain, with the rest looked up from reference TRBV2 and TRBJ1-2, is EPEVTQTPSHQVTQMGQEVILRCVPISNHLYFYWYRQILGQKVEFLVSFYNNEISEKSEIFDDQFSVERPDGSNFTLKIRSTKLEDSAMYFCASSGPDGNYGYTFGSGTRLTVV.

Only a few counts were recorded for this clonotype. J is TRBJ1-4 and V is TRBV5-5; D remains ambiguous. V was pared by 6 bases and J by 4 bases, with 19 bases between. In germline, CDR1 is SGHKS, CDR2 YYEKEE (reference sequence). The CDR3 sequence is 16 residues long. CDR3 bases: TGTGCCAGCACCTCGTCGCAGGCGTCTGATAATGAAAAACTGTTTTTT. Translated: CASTSSQASDNEKLFF.

The chain combines TRBV4-1 with TRBJ1-1; D gene ambiguous. The V gene's germline CDR1 is MGHRA and CDR2 YSYEKL. CDR3 length: 13 residues. Trimming stripped 1 base from V and 6 bases from J, with 9 bases between. CDR3 DNA sequence: TGCGCCAGCAGCCAAGCTCTGAATTCTGAAGCTTTCTTT. It codes for CASSQALNSEAFF.

The chain couples TRBV6-5 to TRBJ1-2, with a possible D match to TRBD1 (5 bases). The CDR3 consists of 15 residues. Germline V lookup: CDR1 MNHEY, CDR2 SVGAGI. The ends were cut back, 0 bases at V and 2 bases at J, with 10 bases in the middle. The CDR3 coding sequence is TGTGCCAGCAGTTACTCGAGTCAGGGAAACTATGGCTACACCTTC. Residues: CASSYSSQGNYGYTF.

In its sample, this clonotype was seen a few times. V is TRBV3-1 and J is TRBJ2-7; D might be TRBD1 or TRBD2, each matching 5 bases. Germline lookup yields CDR1 LGHDT and CDR2 YNNKEL (reference sequence). V lost 2 bases to trimming and J lost 12 bases, with 17 bases between them. This CDR3 comprises 13 residues. CDR3 region: CASSQSGTPLLYF. The CDR3 DNA follows: TGTGCCAGCAGCCAATCCGGGACCCCTCTGTTGTACTTC.

Only a few counts were recorded for this clonotype. The chain is built from TRBV6-1 and TRBJ1-1; the match to TRBD1 covers 7 bases. Germline CDR1 is MNHNS and CDR2 is SASEGT. V gave up 6 bases and J gave up 5 bases; unmatched junction bases: 6. The CDR3 consists of 13 residues. The CDR3 DNA reads TGTGCCAGCAGGACAGGGCCGGGTACTGAAGCTTTCTTT. Translation: CASRTGPGTEAFF.

The J gene is TRBJ1-2, the V gene TRBV28, with D possibly matching TRBD1 (6 bases). Looked up from germline, CDR1 is MDHEN and CDR2 is SYDVKM. The CDR3 contains 15 residues. The V and J ends lost 3 bases and 4 bases respectively, with 15 bases between them. The CDR3 DNA sequence: TGTGCCAGCAGTTTGCTAGGAGACAGGCCCTATGGCTACACCTTC. This sequence encodes CASSLLGDRPYGYTF.

The chain has TRBV24-1 and TRBJ1-5, with D uncertain. The V end lost 7 bases, the J end lost 9 bases, and 15 bases lay between the germline ends. Germline-derived CDR1 and CDR2 are KGHDR and SFDVKD. The CDR3 contains 13 residues. The CDR3 DNA sequence: TGTGCCACCAGCCTAGACGAGACCAGGCCCCAGCATTTT. Protein sequence: CATSLDETRPQHF.

The gene calls are TRBV5-1 and TRBJ2-3, with a tentative D call TRBD1 (6 bases). In germline, CDR1 is SGHRS, CDR2 YFSETQ. The CDR3 sequence is 15 residues long. The V end was cut by 4 bases, the J end by 2 bases, with 14 bases between. CDR3 nucleotides: TGCGCCAGCAGCAGGTCGACAGGCTACACAGATACGCAGTATTTT. Protein: CASSRSTGYTDTQYF.

Only a few counts were recorded for this clonotype. CDR3 residues: CSVESGSGQPQHF. Here the CDR3 DNA reads TGCAGCGTTGAATCAGGGTCGGGACAGCCCCAGCATTTT. The rearrangement joins TRBV29-1 to TRBJ1-5; the D gene is possibly TRBD1 (5 bases). V was trimmed by 2 bases and J by 7 bases, leaving 12 bases between them. The CDR3 length is 13 residues. Germline CDR1 and CDR2: SQVTM and ANQGSEA.

This sequence joins TRBV6-2 or TRBV6-3 and TRBJ2-3; the match to TRBD2 covers 8 bases. With V trimmed by 11 bases and J by 4 bases, 11 bases remained unmatched. Germline assignment: CDR1 MNHEY and CDR2 SVGEGT. This CDR3 region has 14 residues. CDR3: CASKSGGDPDTQYF. The CDR3, as DNA: TGTGCCTCCAAAAGCGGGGGAGATCCAGATACGCAGTATTTT.

The chain joins TRBV3-1 to TRBJ2-2; D remains unclear. The germline V gene has CDR1 LGHDT and CDR2 YNNKEL (reference sequence). This CDR3 has 14 amino acids. Trimming left V 1 base short and J 5 bases short, with 8 bases between. The CDR3, as DNA: TGTGCCAGCAGCCAAGGCTCGGGTACCGGGGAGCTGTTTTTT. Protein product: CASSQGSGTGELFF.